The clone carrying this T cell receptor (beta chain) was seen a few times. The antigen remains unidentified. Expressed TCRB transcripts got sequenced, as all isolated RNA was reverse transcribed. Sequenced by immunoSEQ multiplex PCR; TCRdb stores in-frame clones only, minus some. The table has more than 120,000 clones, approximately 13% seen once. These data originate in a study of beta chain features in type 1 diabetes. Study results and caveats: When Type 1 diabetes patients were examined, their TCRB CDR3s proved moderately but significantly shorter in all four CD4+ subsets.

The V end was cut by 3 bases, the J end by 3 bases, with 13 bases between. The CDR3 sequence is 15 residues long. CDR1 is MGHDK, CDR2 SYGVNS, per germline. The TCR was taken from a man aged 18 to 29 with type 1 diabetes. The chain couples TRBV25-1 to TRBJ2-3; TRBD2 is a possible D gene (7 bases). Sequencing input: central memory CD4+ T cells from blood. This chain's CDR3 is CASSDSRGGTDTQYF. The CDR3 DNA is TGTGCCAGCAGTGATTCGAGGGGGGGTACAGATACGCAGTATTTT.